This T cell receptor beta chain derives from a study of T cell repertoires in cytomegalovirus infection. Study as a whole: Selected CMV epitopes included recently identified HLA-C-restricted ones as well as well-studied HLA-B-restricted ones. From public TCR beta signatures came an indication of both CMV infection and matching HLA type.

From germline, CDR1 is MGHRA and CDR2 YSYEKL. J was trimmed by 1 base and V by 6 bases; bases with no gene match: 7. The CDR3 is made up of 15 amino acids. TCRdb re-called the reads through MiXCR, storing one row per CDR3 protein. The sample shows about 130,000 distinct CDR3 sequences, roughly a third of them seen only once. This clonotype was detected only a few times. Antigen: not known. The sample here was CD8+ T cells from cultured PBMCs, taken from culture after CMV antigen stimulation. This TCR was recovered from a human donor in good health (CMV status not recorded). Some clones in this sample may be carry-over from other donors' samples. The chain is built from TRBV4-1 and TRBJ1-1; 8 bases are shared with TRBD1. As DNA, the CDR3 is TGCGCCAGCAGTCTTCCCGGGACAGGGAACACTGAAGCTTTCTTT. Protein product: CASSLPGTGNTEAFF.